The source of this TCR beta chain is a study of shared clonotypes between healthy human individuals. Across the whole study: Donor composition was a couple of women and three men, aged 18 to 49.

This clone was recorded once. The antigen remains unidentified. Overall study results and limits: Naive subsets, compared against memory subsets, generally had larger estimated richness values. The sharing of 5% to 6.5% of naive CD4 clonotypes was seen across a few donors.

The material for each subset, its genomic DNA, was split evenly across several immunoSEQ plates. Data came from immunoSEQ multiplex PCR; TCRdb stores just in-frame clones and leaves some out. The profile shows millions of clones, around 95% of them singletons. The CDR3 length is 15 residues. Germline V gives CDR1 LGHNA, CDR2 YSLEER. Between the trimmed V and J ends, which lost 4 bases and 8 bases, there was a span of 20 bases. This sequence originates from a man aged 18 to 29 in good health. The rearrangement uses TRBV4-3 and TRBJ1-2; possible D gene TRBD1, 5 bases. The sequencing input was naive CD4+ T cells sorted from blood. Specified subset: CD45RA+ positively selected. The CDR3 loop is CASSPSPITGYGYTF. The CDR3 nucleotides read TGCGCCAGCAGCCCTTCCCCGATTACAGGTTACGGCTACACCTTC.